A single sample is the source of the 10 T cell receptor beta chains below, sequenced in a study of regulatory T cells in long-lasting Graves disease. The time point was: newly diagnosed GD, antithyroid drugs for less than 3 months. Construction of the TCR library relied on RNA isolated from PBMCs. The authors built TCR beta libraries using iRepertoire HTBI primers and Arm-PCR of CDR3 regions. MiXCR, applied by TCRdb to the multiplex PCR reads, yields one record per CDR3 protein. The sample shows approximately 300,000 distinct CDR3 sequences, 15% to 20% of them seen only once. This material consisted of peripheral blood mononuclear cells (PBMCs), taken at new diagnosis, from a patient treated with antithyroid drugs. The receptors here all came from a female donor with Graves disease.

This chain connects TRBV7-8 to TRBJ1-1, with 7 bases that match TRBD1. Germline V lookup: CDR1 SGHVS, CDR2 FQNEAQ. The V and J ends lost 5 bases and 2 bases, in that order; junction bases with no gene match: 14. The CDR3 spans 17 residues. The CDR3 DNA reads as TGTGCCAGCAGCCCAGGACAGGTTTCTGGTGTCAACACTGAAGCTTTCTTT. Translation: CASSPGQVSGVNTEAFF.

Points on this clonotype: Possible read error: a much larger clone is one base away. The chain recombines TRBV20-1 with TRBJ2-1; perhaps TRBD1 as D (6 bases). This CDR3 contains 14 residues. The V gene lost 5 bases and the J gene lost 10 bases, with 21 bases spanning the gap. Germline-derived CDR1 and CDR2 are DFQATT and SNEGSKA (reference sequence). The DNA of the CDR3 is TGCAGTGCTCTCGATACGACAGGCCCATCCGAGCAGTTCTTC. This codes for CSALDTTGPSEQFF.

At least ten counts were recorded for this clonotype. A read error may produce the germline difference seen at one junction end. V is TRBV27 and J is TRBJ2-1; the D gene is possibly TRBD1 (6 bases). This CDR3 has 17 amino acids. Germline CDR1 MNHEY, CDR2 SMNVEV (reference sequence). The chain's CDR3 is CASKGSEGWGHLGERFF. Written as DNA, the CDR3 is TGTGCCAGCAAAGGGTCCGAGGGGTGGGGGCACCTGGGTGAGCGGTTCTTC.

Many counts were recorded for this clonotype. The CDR3 loop is CASSAGGQGGYEQYF. CDR3 coding DNA: TGTGCCAGTAGTGCAGGAGGACAGGGTGGGTACGAGCAGTACTTC. The chain couples TRBV19 to TRBJ2-7, with TRBD1 matching 8 bases. V was clipped by 5 bases and J by 4 bases; unmatched bases: 10. The germline gives CDR1 LNHDA, CDR2 SQIVND (reference sequence). The CDR3 consists of 15 residues.

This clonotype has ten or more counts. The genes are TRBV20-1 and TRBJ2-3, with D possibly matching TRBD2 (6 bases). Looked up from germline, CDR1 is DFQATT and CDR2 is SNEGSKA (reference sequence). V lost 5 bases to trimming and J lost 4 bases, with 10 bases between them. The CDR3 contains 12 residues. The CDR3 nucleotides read TGCAGTGCTTACGGGGGTTCAGATACGCAGTATTTT. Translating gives CSAYGGSDTQYF.

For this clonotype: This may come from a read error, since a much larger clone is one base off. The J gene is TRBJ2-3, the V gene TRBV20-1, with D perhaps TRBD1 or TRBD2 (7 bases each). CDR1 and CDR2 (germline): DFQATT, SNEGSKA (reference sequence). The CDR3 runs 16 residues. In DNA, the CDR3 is TGCAGTGCGCCCGCCGGGGAGGGGGCTTTGACAGGTACGCAGTATTTT. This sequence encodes CSAPAGEGALTGTQYF.

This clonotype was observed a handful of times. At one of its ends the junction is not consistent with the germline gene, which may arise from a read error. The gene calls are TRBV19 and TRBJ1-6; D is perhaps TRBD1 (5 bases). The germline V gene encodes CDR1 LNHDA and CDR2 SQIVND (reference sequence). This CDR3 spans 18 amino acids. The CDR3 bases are TGTGCCAGTAGAATAGGGCGCGGAGGAGACAGAGATAATTCACCCCTCCACTTT. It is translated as CASRIGRGGDRDNSPLHF.

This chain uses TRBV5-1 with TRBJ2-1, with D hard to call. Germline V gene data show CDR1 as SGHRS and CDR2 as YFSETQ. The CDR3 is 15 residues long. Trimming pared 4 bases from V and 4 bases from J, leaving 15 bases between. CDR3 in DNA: TGCGCCAGCAGCACACTAAGTTTTCGGTACAATGAGCAGTTCTTC. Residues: CASSTLSFRYNEQFF.

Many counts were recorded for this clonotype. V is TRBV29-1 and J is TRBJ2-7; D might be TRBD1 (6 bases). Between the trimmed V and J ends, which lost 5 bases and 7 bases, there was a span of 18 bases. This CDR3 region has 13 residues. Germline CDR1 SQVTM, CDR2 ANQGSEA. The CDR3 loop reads CSVLGTPRWEQYF. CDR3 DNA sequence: TGCAGCGTTCTGGGGACACCTCGGTGGGAGCAGTACTTC.

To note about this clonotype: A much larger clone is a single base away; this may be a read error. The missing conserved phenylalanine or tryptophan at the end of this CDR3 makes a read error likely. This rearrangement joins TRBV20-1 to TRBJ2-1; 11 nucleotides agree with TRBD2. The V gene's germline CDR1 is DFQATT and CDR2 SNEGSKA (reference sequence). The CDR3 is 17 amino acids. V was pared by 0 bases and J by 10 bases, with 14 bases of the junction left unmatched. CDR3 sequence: CSARDLKRSGREREQFL. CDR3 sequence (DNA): TGCAGTGCTAGAGATCTCAAGCGTAGCGGGAGGGAACGAGAGCAGTTCCTC.